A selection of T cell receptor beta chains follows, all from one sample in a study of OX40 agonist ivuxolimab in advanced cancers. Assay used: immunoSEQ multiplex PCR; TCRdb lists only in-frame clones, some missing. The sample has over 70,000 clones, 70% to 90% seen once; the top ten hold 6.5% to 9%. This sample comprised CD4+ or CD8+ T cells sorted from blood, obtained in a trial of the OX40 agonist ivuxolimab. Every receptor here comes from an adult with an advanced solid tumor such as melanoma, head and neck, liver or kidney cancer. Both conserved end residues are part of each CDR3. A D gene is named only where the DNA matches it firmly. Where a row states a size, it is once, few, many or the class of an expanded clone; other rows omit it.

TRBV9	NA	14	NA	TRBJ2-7	CASSIGDASYEQYF	TGTGCCAGCAGCATAGGGGACGCCTCCTACGAGCAGTACTTC
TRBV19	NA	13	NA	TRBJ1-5	CASGPYLGQPQHF	TGTGCCAGTGGCCCTTATTTAGGACAGCCCCAGCATTTT
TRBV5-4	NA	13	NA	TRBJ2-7	CASTSSDTNEQYF	TGTGCCAGCACCTCGTCGGATACTAACGAGCAGTACTTC
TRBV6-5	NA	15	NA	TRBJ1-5	CASSYGGGKDQPQHF	TGTGCCAGCAGTTACGGGGGCGGAAAGGATCAGCCCCAGCATTTT
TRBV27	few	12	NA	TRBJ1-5	CASSPHGQPQHF	TGTGCCAGCAGTCCACATGGGCAGCCCCAGCATTTT
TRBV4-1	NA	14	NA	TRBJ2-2	CASSPGLNTGELFF	TGCGCCAGCAGCCCCGGGCTGAACACCGGGGAGCTGTTTTTT
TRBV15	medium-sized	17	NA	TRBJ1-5	CATSRVSGAYSNQPQHF	TGTGCCACCAGCAGAGTGTCAGGGGCCTATAGCAATCAGCCCCAGCATTTT
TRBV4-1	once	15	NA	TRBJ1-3	CASSQVPGAGNTIYF	TGCGCCAGCAGCCAAGTTCCAGGGGCTGGAAACACCATATATTTT
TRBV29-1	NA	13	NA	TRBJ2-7	CSVVDSSSYEQYF	TGCAGCGTTGTGGACTCGAGCTCCTACGAGCAGTACTTC
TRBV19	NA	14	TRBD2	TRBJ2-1	CASTRLAGSNEQFF	TGTGCCAGTACCCGACTAGCGGGATCTAATGAGCAGTTCTTC
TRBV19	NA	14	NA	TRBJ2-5	CASSIRDTQETQYF	TGTGCCAGTAGTATAAGGGACACCCAAGAGACCCAGTACTTC
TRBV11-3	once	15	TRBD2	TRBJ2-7	CASSGGLAGGPMQYF	TGTGCCAGCAGCGGGGGTCTAGCGGGAGGGCCAATGCAGTACTTC
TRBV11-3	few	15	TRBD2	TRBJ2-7	CASTNQGRGFYEQYF	TGTGCCAGCACCAACCAAGGGAGGGGCTTCTACGAGCAGTACTTC
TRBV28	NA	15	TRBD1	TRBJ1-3	CASSLEGASGNTIYF	TGTGCCAGCAGTTTGGAGGGGGCTTCGGGAAACACCATATATTTT
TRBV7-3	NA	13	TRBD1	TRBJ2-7	CASSPTGPYEQYF	TGTGCCAGCAGCCCGACAGGGCCCTACGAGCAGTACTTC
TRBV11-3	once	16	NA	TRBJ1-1	CASSSRTGTLNTEAFF	TGTGCCAGCAGCTCGAGAACCGGGACTTTGAACACTGAAGCTTTCTTT
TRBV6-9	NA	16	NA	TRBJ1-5	CASSYPAGGDNQPQHF	TGTGCCAGCAGTTACCCCGCCGGGGGGGACAATCAGCCCCAGCATTTT